Listed below are T cell receptor beta chains from one sample, sequenced in a study of early T cells in non-severe SARS-CoV-2 infection. TCRdb processed the 5' RACE reads anew with MiXCR; each CDR3 protein has one entry. The sample includes almost 30,000 distinct CDR3 sequences, less than 6.5% seen only once; the top ten take 4.5% to 6%. Specimen: whole blood. Receptor source: an adult who was a healthcare worker with PCR-confirmed SARS-CoV-2 infection or an uninfected control (not recorded which). Both conserved end residues are part of each CDR3. A D gene is named only where the DNA matches it firmly. The listing skips clone size in some rows; elsewhere it reads once, few, many or a size class.

CDR3 DNA | CDR3 protein | CDR3 length | clone size | J gene | V gene | D gene
TGTGCCAGCAGTTTGACGGACAGGGACAATCAGCCCCAGCATTTT | CASSLTDRDNQPQHF | 15 | many | TRBJ1-5 | TRBV12-3/TRBV12-4 | TRBD1
TGTGCCAGCAGCCACCGGCCACGGGGGAAAGAGACCCAGTACTTC | CASSHRPRGKETQYF | 15 | many | TRBJ2-5 | TRBV7-2 | NA
TGTGCCAGCATTCGGGACAGGGTAGAAAAGACTGAAGCTTTCTTT | CASIRDRVEKTEAFF | 15 | many | TRBJ1-1 | TRBV27 | TRBD1
TGTGCCAGCAGCCGAGGGACTATCGGGAATGAGCAGTTCTTC | CASSRGTIGNEQFF | 14 | many | TRBJ2-1 | TRBV4-2 | TRBD2
TGTGCCACCAGTGCGGCAATCTGGCCCCACAGGGGAACTACGGAACTTCCAGATACGCAGTATTTT | CATSAAIWPHRGTTELPDTQYF | 22 | many | TRBJ2-3 | TRBV24-1 | TRBD1
TGTGCCAGCAGCAAGGGACAGGGGGACTACGAGCAGTACTTC | CASSKGQGDYEQYF | 14 | many | TRBJ2-7 | TRBV21-1 | NA
TGTGCCAGCAGCTCCTGGGGGAGGGTACGGAACGAGCAGTACTTC | CASSSWGRVRNEQYF | 15 | few | TRBJ2-7 | TRBV11-2 | TRBD2
TGTGCCAGCAGCCAGAGGGCGGAGGAGACCCAGTACTTC | CASSQRAEETQYF | 13 | few | TRBJ2-5 | TRBV11-2 | NA
TGTGCCACGCGACAGGGGGGATCACCCCTCCACTTT | CATRQGGSPLHF | 12 | medium-sized | TRBJ1-6 | TRBV10-3 | TRBD1
TGTGCCAGCAATCTAGCGGGGGGAAAAGAGACCCAGTACTTC | CASNLAGGKETQYF | 14 | many | TRBJ2-5 | TRBV6-9 | TRBD2
TGTGCCACCAGTGGACGGAACACAGATACGCAGTATTTT | CATSGRNTDTQYF | 13 | many | TRBJ2-3 | TRBV24-1 | NA
TGTGCCATCAGTGAGTCAAGTTACTATGGCTACACCTTC | CAISESSYYGYTF | 13 | many | TRBJ1-2 | TRBV10-3 | NA
TGCGCCAGCAGCCAAGCCCCCTGGCCGCAGAACACTGAAGCTTTCTTT | CASSQAPWPQNTEAFF | 16 | many | TRBJ1-1 | TRBV4-3 | NA
TGTGCCAGCAGTTACGCCATTTCGAACACTGAAGCTTTCTTT | CASSYAISNTEAFF | 14 | many | TRBJ1-1 | TRBV6-5 | NA
TGCAGCGTTGTATGGTTGAACTCTGGAAACACCATATATTTT | CSVVWLNSGNTIYF | 14 | many | TRBJ1-3 | TRBV29-1 | NA
TGTGCCAGCAGCTTTGGAGCGGGCGGAACCTACGAGCAGTACTTC | CASSFGAGGTYEQYF | 15 | many | TRBJ2-7 | TRBV7-9 | NA
TGTGCCAGCATCCCTTCTCTCCCAATTGAGCCAGTTGGGGCCAACGTCCTGACTTTC | CASIPSLPIEPVGANVLTF | 19 | NA | TRBJ2-6 | TRBV12-3/TRBV12-4 | NA
TGTGCCAGCAGTTTCCCCGGGGCGAGCTCCTACGAGCAGTACTTC | CASSFPGASSYEQYF | 15 | few | TRBJ2-7 | TRBV28 | NA
TGTGCCAGCAGCTTACCTAGGACAGGGGGCTCGAACACCGGGGAGCTGTTTTTT | CASSLPRTGGSNTGELFF | 18 | few | TRBJ2-2 | TRBV11-2 | TRBD1
TGTGCCAGCAGCGTAGCTCACGGGGAGGAGACCCAGTACTTC | CASSVAHGEETQYF | 14 | many | TRBJ2-5 | TRBV9 | NA
TGTGCCAGCGGACTACGACTCGGACAGGCCACTGAAGCTTTCTTT | CASGLRLGQATEAFF | 15 | many | TRBJ1-1 | TRBV6-2/TRBV6-3 | TRBD1
TGTGCCAGTAGTAAATACAGGGCCCAAGGCACAGATACGCAGTATTTT | CASSKYRAQGTDTQYF | 16 | few | TRBJ2-3 | TRBV19 | NA
TGTGCCAGCAATAGGGTGGCAGCGAACACCGGGGAGCTGTTTTTT | CASNRVAANTGELFF | 15 | many | TRBJ2-2 | TRBV6-5 | NA